A single sample gave rise to the 30 T cell receptor beta chains below, sequenced in a study of cytotoxic CD8 clonotypes in ibrutinib-treated CLL. This table comes from immunoSEQ multiplex PCR, and its TCRdb copy is limited to in-frame clones, with some not included. Counted here are about 300,000 clones, around 69% occurring once; the ten biggest clones make up about 5.8%. The material was PBMCs, obtained at disease progression, from a patient treated with ibrutinib. Every receptor here comes from a human donor with chronic lymphocytic leukemia.

The rearrangement links TRBV29-1 to TRBJ1-1, with TRBD1 as a possible D gene (5 bases). Germline V gene data show CDR1 as SQVTM and CDR2 as ANQGSEA. V dropped 1 base and J dropped 4 bases, with 25 bases sitting between them. The CDR3 totals 18 residues. For the CDR3, the DNA is TGCAGCGTTGAAGGCCCCCCCCGGGGCAGCCCGATGGGCACTGAAGCTTTCTTT. Amino acid sequence: CSVEGPPRGSPMGTEAFF. Drawing the rest from reference TRBV29-1 and TRBJ1-1, the complete variable domain is SAVISQKPSRDICQRGTSLTIQCQVDSQVTMMFWYRQQPGQSLTLIATANQGSEATYESGFVIDKFPISRPNLTFSTLTVSNMSPEDSSIYLCSVEGPPRGSPMGTEAFFGQGTRLTVV.

The J gene is TRBJ2-3, the V gene TRBV4-1; 9 bases are shared with TRBD1. CDR1 is MGHRA and CDR2 is YSYEKL in the germline V gene. V shed 1 base and J 6 bases; nucleotides not matched to a gene: 5. The CDR3 consists of 15 residues. CDR3 residues: CASSQGVQGADTQYF. The CDR3, as DNA: TGCGCCAGCAGCCAAGGAGTACAGGGGGCGGATACGCAGTATTTT.

V is TRBV28 and J is TRBJ2-4; D is unresolved. The CDR3 runs 16 residues. V was shortened by 2 bases and J by 0 bases, with 11 bases between the two germline ends. The germline gives CDR1 MDHEN, CDR2 SYDVKM. As DNA, the CDR3 is TGTGCCAGCAGTTTAAGTGCATCTATAGCCAAAAACATTCAGTACTTC. The encoded protein is CASSLSASIAKNIQYF.

The chain recombines TRBV7-3 with TRBJ2-3, with 10 positions matching TRBD2. The V and J ends lost 5 bases and 2 bases, in that order; junction bases with no gene match: 4. The CDR3 consists of 15 residues. The V gene's germline CDR1 is SGHTA and CDR2 FQGTGA. DNA of the CDR3: TGTGCCAGCAGCCCCAGCGGGAGGGTCACAGATACGCAGTATTTT. Translation: CASSPSGRVTDTQYF.

V gene TRBV6-6 combines with J gene TRBJ2-7, with D possibly called TRBD1 or TRBD2 (5 bases each). CDR3 length: 14 amino acids. CDR1 is MNHNY, CDR2 SVGAGI, per germline (reference sequence). V gave up 3 bases and J gave up 5 bases, with 14 bases separating them. CDR3 loop: CASSYGTQGHEQYF. In DNA, the CDR3 is TGTGCCAGCAGTTATGGCACCCAGGGACACGAGCAGTACTTC.

CDR3: CASSISSTGGGGYTF. For the CDR3, the DNA is TGTGCCAGTAGTATCTCCTCGACAGGGGGCGGAGGCTACACCTTC. The chain is built from TRBV19 and TRBJ1-2; 10 bases fit TRBD1. The CDR3 consists of 15 residues. Germline V gives CDR1 LNHDA, CDR2 SQIVND (reference sequence). The junction had 9 bases not matched to a gene; V was cut back by 3 bases and J by 8 bases.

The J gene is TRBJ2-1, the V gene TRBV11-2, with TRBD2 matching 7 bases. Unmatched junction bases numbered 6, after V lost 4 bases and J lost 0 bases. The CDR3 totals 16 residues. Germline V gene lookup returns CDR1 SGHAT and CDR2 FQNNGV. The CDR3 DNA sequence: TGTGCCAGCAGCTCAGTAGCGGGCTACTCCTACAATGAGCAGTTCTTC. As protein: CASSSVAGYSYNEQFF.

The chain links TRBV11-3 to TRBJ2-3; D possibly corresponds to TRBD2 (6 bases). The V end lost 5 bases, the J end lost 0 bases, and 9 bases lay between the germline ends. This CDR3 contains 14 residues. Germline CDR1 and CDR2: SGHNT and YENEEA. CDR3 coding DNA: TGTGCCAGCAGCATCGGGGGAAGCACAGATACGCAGTATTTT. As protein: CASSIGGSTDTQYF.

The V gene is TRBV19, the J gene TRBJ1-3; TRBD1 might be the D (6 bases). Trimming pared 6 bases from V and 3 bases from J, leaving 12 bases between. Looked up from germline, CDR1 is LNHDA and CDR2 is SQIVND (reference sequence). CDR3 length equals 14 residues. The CDR3 DNA reads TGTGCCAGTAGCAAACAGGGAAGTGGAAACACCATATATTTT. Its translation: CASSKQGSGNTIYF.

This chain connects TRBV6-5 to TRBJ2-1; no clear D gene. Per germline, CDR1 MNHEY and CDR2 SVGAGI. The CDR3 has 14 amino acids. The V and J ends lost 2 bases and 0 bases respectively, with 5 bases between them. The CDR3 loop is CASSYLNSYNEQFF. CDR3 sequence (DNA): TGTGCCAGCAGTTACCTCAACTCCTACAATGAGCAGTTCTTC.

V is TRBV7-9 and J is TRBJ2-5; D not resolved. The CDR3 consists of 15 residues. Per the germline V gene, CDR1 is SEHNR and CDR2 is FQNEAQ (reference sequence). V was trimmed by 6 bases and J by 1 base, leaving 15 bases between them. CDR3 sequence: CASRSKWVGQETQYF. In DNA, the CDR3 is TGTGCCAGCAGATCCAAATGGGTGGGCCAAGAGACCCAGTACTTC.

The chain uses TRBV27 and TRBJ1-2, with 8 bases fitting TRBD1. CDR3 length: 18 amino acids. The V gene end was trimmed by 5 bases and the J gene end by 0 bases; junction bases not matched to a gene: 14. Per germline, CDR1 MNHEY and CDR2 SMNVEV (reference sequence). The CDR3 coding sequence is TGTGCCAGCAGTCCCGGACCGGACAGGGTTCTAGCTAACTATGGCTACACCTTC. Translation gives CASSPGPDRVLANYGYTF.

The rearrangement links TRBV6-5 to TRBJ1-6; 7 bases are a match to TRBD1. There are 15 residues in the CDR3. J gave up 8 bases and V 8 bases, and 12 bases lay outside the gene matches. Germline assignment: CDR1 MNHEY and CDR2 SVGAGI. The CDR3 sequence is CASSLKDRPYSPLHF. CDR3 nucleotide sequence: TGTGCCAGCTCCCTCAAGGACAGGCCCTATTCACCCCTCCACTTT.

The chain couples TRBV5-4 to TRBJ1-2; D remains ambiguous. The length of the CDR3 is 13 residues. Per the germline V gene, CDR1 is SGHNT and CDR2 is YYREEE (reference sequence). Trimming removed 0 bases at V and 8 bases at J, with 11 bases between. The CDR3 loop is CASSLDRGGGYTF. The CDR3 DNA sequence: TGTGCCAGCAGCTTGGACAGAGGTGGCGGCTACACCTTC. Filled out from reference TRBV5-4 and TRBJ1-2, the complete variable domain reads ETGVTQSPTHLIKTRGQQVTLRCSSQSGHNTVSWYQQALGQGPQFIFQYYREEENGRGNFPPRFSGLQFPNYSSELNVNALELDDSALYLCASSLDRGGGYTFGSGTRLTVV.

V usage is TRBV5-6 and J usage is TRBJ2-1; D may match TRBD1 or TRBD2 (5 bases each). The germline CDR1 and CDR2 sequences are SGHDT and YYEEEE. The length of the CDR3 is 12 residues. Trimming pared 3 bases from V and 8 bases from J, leaving 9 bases between. Here the CDR3 reads CASSSGTHEQFF. The CDR3 bases are TGTGCCAGCAGCTCCGGGACCCATGAGCAGTTCTTC.

This chain connects TRBV7-2 to TRBJ2-1, with D perhaps TRBD1 or TRBD2 (5 bases each). The germline V gene has CDR1 SGHTA and CDR2 FQGNSA. The CDR3 has 15 amino acids. Trimming shortened V by 2 bases and J by 2 bases, and 10 bases separated the two germline ends. The CDR3 DNA reads TGTGCCAGCAGCTTACGGCAGGGAGCCTACAATGAGCAGTTCTTC. It yields the protein CASSLRQGAYNEQFF.

The chain recombines TRBV13 with TRBJ2-7; 9 nucleotides line up with TRBD1. The CDR3 extends over 16 amino acids. J lost 2 bases, V lost 5 bases, and 10 bases had no gene match. Germline V gene data show CDR1 as PRHDT and CDR2 as FYEKMQ (reference sequence). CDR3 coding DNA: TGTGCCAGCAGCGATAGAGGACAGGGGCGGCCCTACGAGCAGTACTTC. As protein: CASSDRGQGRPYEQYF.

V is TRBV6-4 and J is TRBJ2-1; 9 bases are a match to TRBD2. Per the germline V gene, CDR1 is MRHNA and CDR2 is SNTAGT. The ends lost 4 bases at V and 2 bases at J; junction bases unmatched: 9. The CDR3 covers 17 residues. The CDR3 loop reads CASSATGLARTYNEQFF. CDR3 nucleotide sequence: TGTGCCAGCAGTGCCACGGGACTAGCACGTACCTACAATGAGCAGTTCTTC.

This sequence joins TRBV4-3 and TRBJ2-7; TRBD1 aligns across 9 bases. Germline V gives CDR1 LGHNA, CDR2 YSLEER. V lost 2 bases to trimming and J lost 2 bases; unmatched junction nucleotides: 13. The CDR3 sequence is 18 residues long. CDR3 sequence reads: CASSQRTGDQSRTYEQYF. Written as DNA, the CDR3 is TGCGCCAGCAGCCAACGGACAGGGGATCAATCGAGGACCTACGAGCAGTACTTC.

This chain uses TRBV21-1 with TRBJ2-7; the table's D call TRBD1 went unverified against the DNA. TRBV21-1 is tagged as a pseudogene. The CDR3 length is 17 residues. In nucleotides, the CDR3 is TGTGCCAGCATCGAGTCACGGGCAGGGTACTGTATCTACGAGCAGTACTTC. Protein sequence: CASIESRAGYCIYEQYF.

This clone occurred a few times. The chain has TRBV27 and TRBJ2-2; no definite D call. The CDR3 loop spans 15 amino acids. The V end was cut by 4 bases, the J end by 1 base, with 10 bases between. The V gene's germline CDR1 is MNHEY and CDR2 SMNVEV (reference sequence). The CDR3 DNA reads as TGTGCCAGCAGTTACTTCGCGGAGAACACCGGGGAGCTGTTTTTT. This codes for CASSYFAENTGELFF.

The chain is built from TRBV11-1 and TRBJ2-3; D is ambiguous. CDR1 SGHAT and CDR2 FQDESV come from the germline V gene (reference sequence). Trimming removed 5 bases at V and 5 bases at J, with 11 bases between. The CDR3 spans 13 residues. CDR3 residues: CASSLGPRDTQYF. As DNA, the CDR3 is TGTGCCAGCAGCCTCGGCCCCCGAGATACGCAGTATTTT.

The chain carries TRBV13 and TRBJ2-7; tentatively, D is TRBD1 (6 bases). The CDR3 is made up of 13 amino acids. The germline V gene has CDR1 PRHDT and CDR2 FYEKMQ (reference sequence). V lost 10 bases and J lost 0, with 13 bases in between. CDR3 amino acids: CATSTGSSYEQYF. CDR3 sequence (DNA): TGTGCCACCAGTACAGGGAGCTCCTACGAGCAGTACTTC. Full variable domain (remainder filled in from reference TRBV13 and TRBJ2-7): AAGVIQSPRHLIKEKRETATLKCYPIPRHDTVYWYQQGPGQDPQFLISFYEKMQSDKGSIPDRFSAQQFSDYHSELNMSSLELGDSALYFCATSTGSSYEQYFGPGTRLTVT.

This rearrangement joins TRBV25-1 to TRBJ1-1; D is perhaps TRBD1 (6 bases). Germline V CDR1 and CDR2: MGHDK, SYGVNS. V was clipped by 2 bases and J by 0 bases, with 10 bases between them. CDR3 length: 15 residues. The CDR3 is CASSEITGLNTEAFF. As DNA, the CDR3 is TGTGCCAGCAGTGAAATAACAGGGTTGAACACTGAAGCTTTCTTT.

This clone was counted only a few times. The V gene is TRBV9, the J gene TRBJ1-4; 7 bases agree with TRBD1. Germline V gene sequence: CDR1 SGDLS, CDR2 YYNGEE. V trimming: 3 bases; J trimming: 8 bases; junction bases outside the gene matches: 10. The CDR3 totals 15 residues. Here the CDR3 DNA reads TGTGCCAGCAGCGAATTACAGGGGCCCGGCGAAAAACTGTTTTTT. Translating gives CASSELQGPGEKLFF.

The chain has TRBV7-6 and TRBJ1-2, with 12 bases identical to TRBD1. Losses at the gene ends were 6 bases for V and 6 bases for J; bases not matched to a gene: 8. Germline V gene data show CDR1 as SGHVS and CDR2 as FNYEAQ. This CDR3 has 15 residues. The CDR3 protein is CASSETGTGGDGYTF. CDR3 nucleotides: TGTGCCAGCAGTGAGACCGGGACAGGGGGCGATGGCTACACCTTC.

V and J are TRBV1 and TRBJ2-7; the table's D call of TRBD2 was not tested on the DNA. TRBV1 is a pseudogene locus. The CDR3 runs 14 residues. DNA for the CDR3: TGCACCAGCAGCCCCCAAGGGGAGGCGGGCGAGCAGTACTTC. Its translation: CTSSPQGEAGEQYF.

This chain joins TRBV14 and TRBJ1-2; no firm D call. CDR3 length: 17 amino acids. V was shortened by 1 base and J by 3 bases, with 18 bases between the two germline ends. Germline loops: CDR1 SGHDN, CDR2 FVKESK. The CDR3 here is CASSQVYSLVADYGYTF. CDR3 nucleotide sequence: TGTGCCAGCAGCCAAGTCTATTCCCTTGTGGCAGACTATGGCTACACCTTC.

Remarks on this clone: This specimen includes other DNA sequences encoding the same CDR3. The chain has TRBV6-5 and TRBJ2-7; D is unclear. V was shortened by 2 bases and J by 5 bases, with 4 bases between the two germline ends. CDR3 length equals 11 residues. CDR1 and CDR2 (germline): MNHEY, SVGAGI. The CDR3 spells CASSYGHEQYF. In nucleotides, the CDR3 is TGTGCCAGCAGTTACGGTCACGAGCAGTACTTC.

This clone was observed at least ten times. The V and J genes are TRBV18 and TRBJ1-6; TRBD1 agrees at 12 bases. This CDR3 spans 15 amino acids. The junction had 2 bases not matched to a gene; V was cut back by 4 bases and J by 7 bases. Per the germline V gene, CDR1 is KGHSH and CDR2 is LQKENI. The CDR3, as DNA: TGTGCCAGCTCACGGGGGACAGGGGGCAATTCACCCCTCCACTTT. This gives the protein CASSRGTGGNSPLHF.